Listed below are T cell receptor beta chains from one sample, sequenced in a study of blood T cell repertoires in COVID-19. Produced via immunoSEQ multiplex PCR; TCRdb's table is partial and in-frame only. The repertoire has about 170,000 clones, about 87% of them found once; the top ten carry roughly 24%. The sample consisted of peripheral blood. The receptors here all came from a man aged 55 to 69 with acute or convalescent COVID-19. The CDR3 runs from the conserved cysteine through the conserved F or W. A D gene is named only where the DNA matches it firmly. Size is stated for part of the rows, as once, few or many counts, or as a class when the clone is expanded.

v_gene	abundance	d_gene	j_gene	CDR3nt	CDR3aa
TRBV18	-	-	TRBJ2-2	TGTGCCAGCTCACGACAGCAGAACACCGGGGAGCTGTTTTTT	CASSRQQNTGELFF
TRBV11-3	-	-	TRBJ2-1	TGTGCCAGCAGCTTAGGGGCGGGCAACAATGAGCAGTTCTTC	CASSLGAGNNEQFF
TRBV9	-	-	TRBJ2-2	TGTGCCAGCAGCGCCGGACTTACCGGGGAGCTGTTTTTT	CASSAGLTGELFF
TRBV10-3	-	-	TRBJ1-5	TGTGCCATCAGCTTACAGGGTTCTGAACCCCAGCATTTT	CAISLQGSEPQHF
TRBV6-5	-	TRBD2	TRBJ2-7	TGTGCCAGCAGTTACAGAGCGGGAGGGCTGGCCGAGCAGTACTTC	CASSYRAGGLAEQYF
TRBV18	-	-	TRBJ1-2	TGTGCCACCCGCTTGGGACAAAAGCATGGCTACACCTTC	CATRLGQKHGYTF
TRBV5-4	-	TRBD1	TRBJ1-2	TGTGCCAGCAGCTTGGTAGGTGACAGGGATAACTATGGCTACACCTTC	CASSLVGDRDNYGYTF
TRBV5-5	-	-	TRBJ1-4	TGTGCCAGCAGCTTGCAGGGAACTTCTAATGAAAAACTGTTTTTT	CASSLQGTSNEKLFF
TRBV5-4	once	TRBD1	TRBJ2-3	TGTGCCAGCACATCGGACAGGAGCACAGATACGCAGTATTTT	CASTSDRSTDTQYF
TRBV6-5	few	-	TRBJ1-5	TGTGCCAGCACTCACGAGGGTCAGCCCCAGCATTTT	CASTHEGQPQHF
TRBV19	-	-	TRBJ1-3	TGTGCCAGTAGTATCCCCCTCAAGAGGAGGGCGGGAAACACCATATATTTT	CASSIPLKRRAGNTIYF
TRBV9	-	TRBD2	TRBJ2-5	TGTGCCAGCAGCACTTGGGGAGGGAATCAAGAGACCCAGTACTTC	CASSTWGGNQETQYF
TRBV6-5	-	TRBD1	TRBJ2-7	TGTGCCAGCAGCGCGGGACAGGCCTACGAGCAGTACTTC	CASSAGQAYEQYF
TRBV19	-	-	TRBJ2-5	TGTGCCAGTAGTCTTACAGGACTATCGCAATGGGAGACCCAGTACTTC	CASSLTGLSQWETQYF
TRBV9	-	-	TRBJ1-5	TGTGCCAGCAGCGCCCCAGGGAGGAATCAGCCCCAGCATTTT	CASSAPGRNQPQHF
TRBV10-3	-	-	TRBJ2-1	TGTGCCATCAGTGAAGAACGGGATGAGCAGTTCTTC	CAISEERDEQFF